This T cell receptor beta chain was documented in a study of blood T cell repertoires in COVID-19. Study-wide context: The cDNA or gDNA used as material had been derived from T cells, B-cell-depleted T cells, or PBMCs.

As originally analysed: Estimated nucleated cell counts came from reference gene primer amplification. Some clones are missing from TCRdb's copy, which holds only in-frame ones; the method was immunoSEQ multiplex PCR. D and trimming come from the DNA, and the V and J calls and clone size come from that table. The sample comprises roughly 180,000 clones, roughly 80% of which are singletons, and under 8.5% rests with the top ten. V gave up 1 base and J gave up 8 bases; unmatched junction bases: 10. Germline CDR1 and CDR2: SGDLS and YYNGEE. This CDR3 is 17 amino acids long. The sequence was obtained from a human donor in a cohort sampled during active COVID-19. The sequencing sample was made of peripheral blood. This rearrangement joins TRBV9 to TRBJ2-1; 12 nucleotides agree with TRBD2. The CDR3 sequence is CASSVPLAGGLYDEQFF. Here the CDR3 DNA reads TGTGCCAGCAGCGTACCCCTAGCGGGGGGGCTATATGATGAGCAGTTCTTC.